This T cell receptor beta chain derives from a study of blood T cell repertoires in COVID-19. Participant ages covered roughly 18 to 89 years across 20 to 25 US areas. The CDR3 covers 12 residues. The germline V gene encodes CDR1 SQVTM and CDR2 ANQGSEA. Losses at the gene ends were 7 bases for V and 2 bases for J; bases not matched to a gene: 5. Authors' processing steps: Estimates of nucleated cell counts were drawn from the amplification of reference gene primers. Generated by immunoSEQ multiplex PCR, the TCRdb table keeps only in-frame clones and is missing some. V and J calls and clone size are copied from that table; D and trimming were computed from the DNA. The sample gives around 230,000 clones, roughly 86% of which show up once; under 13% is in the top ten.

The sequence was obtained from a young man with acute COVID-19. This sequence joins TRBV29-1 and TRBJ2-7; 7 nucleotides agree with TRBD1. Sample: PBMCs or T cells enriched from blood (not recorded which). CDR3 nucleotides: TGCAGCGCTGGACAGGTAACCTACGAGCAGTACTTC. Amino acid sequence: CSAGQVTYEQYF.